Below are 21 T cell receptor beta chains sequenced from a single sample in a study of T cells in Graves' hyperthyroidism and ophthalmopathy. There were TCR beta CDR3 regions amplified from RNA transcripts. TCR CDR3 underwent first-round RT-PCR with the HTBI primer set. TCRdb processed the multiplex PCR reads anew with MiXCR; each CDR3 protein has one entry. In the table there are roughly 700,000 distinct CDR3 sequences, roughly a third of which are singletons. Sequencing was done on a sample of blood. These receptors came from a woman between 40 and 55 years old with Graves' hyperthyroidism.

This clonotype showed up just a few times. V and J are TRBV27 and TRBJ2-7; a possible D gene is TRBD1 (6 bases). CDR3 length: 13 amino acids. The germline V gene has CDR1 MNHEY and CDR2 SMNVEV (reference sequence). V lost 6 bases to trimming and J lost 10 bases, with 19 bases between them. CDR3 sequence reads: CASRRHDTGFQYF. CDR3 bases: TGTGCCAGCAGGAGACACGATACAGGGTTTCAGTACTTC.

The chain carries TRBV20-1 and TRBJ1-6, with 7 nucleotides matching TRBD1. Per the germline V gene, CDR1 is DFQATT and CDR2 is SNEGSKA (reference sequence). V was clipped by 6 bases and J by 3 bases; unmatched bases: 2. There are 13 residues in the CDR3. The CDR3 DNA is TGCAGTGCGCCAGGGGGCTATAATTCACCCCTCCACTTT. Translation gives CSAPGGYNSPLHF.

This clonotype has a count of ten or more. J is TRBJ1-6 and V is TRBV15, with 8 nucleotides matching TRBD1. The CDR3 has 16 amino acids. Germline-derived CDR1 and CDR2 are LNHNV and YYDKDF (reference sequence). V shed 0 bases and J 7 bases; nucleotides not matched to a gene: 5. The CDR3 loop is CATSREVDRGNSPLHF. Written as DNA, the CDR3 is TGTGCCACCAGCAGAGAGGTAGACAGGGGAAATTCACCCCTCCACTTT.

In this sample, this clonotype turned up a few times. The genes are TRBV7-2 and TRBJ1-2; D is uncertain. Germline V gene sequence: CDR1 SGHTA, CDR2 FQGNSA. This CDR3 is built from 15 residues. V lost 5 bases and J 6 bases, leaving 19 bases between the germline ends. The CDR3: CASSTSSPVKDGYTF. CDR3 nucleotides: TGTGCCAGCAGCACTTCTTCCCCGGTAAAAGATGGCTACACCTTC.

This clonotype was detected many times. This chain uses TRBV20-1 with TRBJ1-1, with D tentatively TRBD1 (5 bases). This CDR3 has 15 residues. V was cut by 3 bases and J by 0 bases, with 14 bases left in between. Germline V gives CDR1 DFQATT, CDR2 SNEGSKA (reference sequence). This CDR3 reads CSARRGGAMNTEAFF. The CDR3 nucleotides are TGCAGTGCTAGGCGGGGCGGGGCAATGAACACTGAAGCTTTCTTT.

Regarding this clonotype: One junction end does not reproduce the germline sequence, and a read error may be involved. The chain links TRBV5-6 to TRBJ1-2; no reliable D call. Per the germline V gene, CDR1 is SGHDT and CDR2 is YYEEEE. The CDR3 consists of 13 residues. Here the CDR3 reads CASSFGPNYGHTF. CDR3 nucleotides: TGTGCCAGCAGCTTCGGCCCCAACTATGGCCACACCTTC.

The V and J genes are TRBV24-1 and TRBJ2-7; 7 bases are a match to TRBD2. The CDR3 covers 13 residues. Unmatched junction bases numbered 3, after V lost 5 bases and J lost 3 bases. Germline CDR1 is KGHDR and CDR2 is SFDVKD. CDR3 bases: TGTGCCACCAGTGCAGCGGGGTTCTACGAGCAGTACTTC. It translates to CATSAAGFYEQYF.

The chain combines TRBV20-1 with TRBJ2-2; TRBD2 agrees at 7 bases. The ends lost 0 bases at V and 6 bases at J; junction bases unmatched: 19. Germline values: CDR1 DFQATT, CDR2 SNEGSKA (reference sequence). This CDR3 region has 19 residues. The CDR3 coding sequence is TGCAGTGCTAGAGATGCGTTCTGGGGAGGGAGGGCGGAAGCCGGGGAGCTGTTTTTT. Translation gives CSARDAFWGGRAEAGELFF.

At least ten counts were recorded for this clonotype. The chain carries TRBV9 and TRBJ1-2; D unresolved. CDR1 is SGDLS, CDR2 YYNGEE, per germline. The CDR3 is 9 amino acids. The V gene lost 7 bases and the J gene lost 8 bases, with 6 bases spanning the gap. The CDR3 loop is CASHGGYTF. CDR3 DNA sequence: TGTGCCAGCCATGGGGGCTACACCTTC.

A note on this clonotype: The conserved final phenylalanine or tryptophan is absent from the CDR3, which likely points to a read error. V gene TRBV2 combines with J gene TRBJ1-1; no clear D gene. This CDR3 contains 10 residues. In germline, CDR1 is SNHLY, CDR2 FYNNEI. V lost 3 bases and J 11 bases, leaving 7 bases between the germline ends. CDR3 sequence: CASSDEAAFN. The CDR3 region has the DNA TGTGCCAGCAGTGACGAGGCCGCTTTCAAT.

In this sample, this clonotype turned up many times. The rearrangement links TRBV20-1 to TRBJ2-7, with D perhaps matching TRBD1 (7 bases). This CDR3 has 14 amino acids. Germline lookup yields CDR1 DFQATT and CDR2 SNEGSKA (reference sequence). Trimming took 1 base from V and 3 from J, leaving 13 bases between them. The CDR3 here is CSARGQGGIYEQYF. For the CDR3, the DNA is TGCAGTGCTAGAGGCCAGGGGGGCATCTACGAGCAGTACTTC.

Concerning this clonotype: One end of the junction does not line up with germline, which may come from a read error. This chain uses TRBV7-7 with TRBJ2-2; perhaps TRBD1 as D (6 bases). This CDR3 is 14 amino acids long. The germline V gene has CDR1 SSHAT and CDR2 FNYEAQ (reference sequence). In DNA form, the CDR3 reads TGTGCTAGCAGCTCACAGGGAGAACCCGGGGAGCTGTTTTTT. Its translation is CASSSQGEPGELFF.

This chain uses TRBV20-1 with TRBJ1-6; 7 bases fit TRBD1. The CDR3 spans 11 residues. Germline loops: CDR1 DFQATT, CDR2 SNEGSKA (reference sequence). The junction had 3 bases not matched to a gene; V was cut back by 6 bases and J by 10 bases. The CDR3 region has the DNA TGCAGTGCCCTACAGGGGTCACCCCTCCACTTT. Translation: CSALQGSPLHF.

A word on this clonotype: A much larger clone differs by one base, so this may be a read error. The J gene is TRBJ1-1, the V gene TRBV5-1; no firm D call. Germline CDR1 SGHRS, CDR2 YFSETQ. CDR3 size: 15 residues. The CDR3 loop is CASSFGPPMNTEASF. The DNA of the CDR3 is TGCGCCAGCAGCTTCGGGCCGCCCATGAACACTGAAGCTTCCTTT.

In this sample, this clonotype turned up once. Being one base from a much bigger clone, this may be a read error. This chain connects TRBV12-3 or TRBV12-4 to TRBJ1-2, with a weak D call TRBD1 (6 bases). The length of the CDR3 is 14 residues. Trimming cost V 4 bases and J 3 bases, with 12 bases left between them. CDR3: CASSSRGQDYGYTF. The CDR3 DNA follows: TGTGCCAGCAGTTCCAGGGGACAAGACTATGGCTACACCTTC.

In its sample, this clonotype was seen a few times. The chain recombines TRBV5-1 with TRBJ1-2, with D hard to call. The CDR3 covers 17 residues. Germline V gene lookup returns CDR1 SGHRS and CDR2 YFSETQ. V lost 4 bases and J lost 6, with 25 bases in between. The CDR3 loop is CASSRPGLPKPGDGYTF. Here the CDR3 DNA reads TGCGCCAGCAGCAGGCCGGGCCTACCTAAACCCGGGGATGGCTACACCTTC.

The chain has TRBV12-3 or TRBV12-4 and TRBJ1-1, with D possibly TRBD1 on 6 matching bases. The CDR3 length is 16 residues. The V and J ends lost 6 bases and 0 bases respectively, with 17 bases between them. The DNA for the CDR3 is TGTGCCAGCAGCGCCCGACAGGTGTGGGTGAACACTGAAGCTTTCTTT. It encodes CASSARQVWVNTEAFF.

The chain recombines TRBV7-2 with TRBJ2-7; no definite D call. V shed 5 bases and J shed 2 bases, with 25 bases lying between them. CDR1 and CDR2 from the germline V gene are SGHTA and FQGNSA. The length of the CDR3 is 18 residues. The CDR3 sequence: CASSQVAQTIQVTYEQYF. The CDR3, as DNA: TGTGCCAGCAGCCAAGTAGCCCAGACCATTCAGGTAACCTACGAGCAGTACTTC.

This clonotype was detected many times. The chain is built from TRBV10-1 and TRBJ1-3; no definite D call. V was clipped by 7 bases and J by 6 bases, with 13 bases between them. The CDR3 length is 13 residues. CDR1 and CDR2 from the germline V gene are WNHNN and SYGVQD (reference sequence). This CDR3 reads CASTRTGENTIYF. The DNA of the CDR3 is TGCGCCAGCACCAGGACCGGGGAAAACACCATATATTTT.

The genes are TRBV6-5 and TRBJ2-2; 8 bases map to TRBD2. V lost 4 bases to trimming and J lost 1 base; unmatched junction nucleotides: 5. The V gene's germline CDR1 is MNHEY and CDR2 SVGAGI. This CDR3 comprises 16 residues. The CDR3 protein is CASSLGTSLNTGELFF. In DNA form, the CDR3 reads TGTGCCAGCAGTTTGGGGACTAGTTTGAACACCGGGGAGCTGTTTTTT.

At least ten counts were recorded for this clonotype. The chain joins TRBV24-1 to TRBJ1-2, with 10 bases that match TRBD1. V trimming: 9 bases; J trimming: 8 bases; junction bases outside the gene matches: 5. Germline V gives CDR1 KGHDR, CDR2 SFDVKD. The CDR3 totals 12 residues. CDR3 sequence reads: CATSGQGYGYTF. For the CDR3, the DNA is TGTGCCACCTCGGGACAGGGGTACGGCTACACCTTC.